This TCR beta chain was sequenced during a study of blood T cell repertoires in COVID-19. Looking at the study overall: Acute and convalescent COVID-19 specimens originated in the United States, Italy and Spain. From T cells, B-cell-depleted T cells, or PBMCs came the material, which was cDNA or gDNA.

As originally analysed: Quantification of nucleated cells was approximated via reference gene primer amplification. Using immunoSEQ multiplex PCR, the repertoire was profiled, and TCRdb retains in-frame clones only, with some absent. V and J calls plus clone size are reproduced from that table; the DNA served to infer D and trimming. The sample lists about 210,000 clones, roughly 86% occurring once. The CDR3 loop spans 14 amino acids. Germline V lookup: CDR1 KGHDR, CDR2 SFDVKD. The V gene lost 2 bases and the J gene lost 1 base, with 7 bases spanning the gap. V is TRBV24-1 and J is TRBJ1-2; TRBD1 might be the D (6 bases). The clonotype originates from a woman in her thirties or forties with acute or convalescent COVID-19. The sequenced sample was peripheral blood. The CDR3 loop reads CATSDSQGNYGYTF. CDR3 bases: TGTGCCACCAGTGATTCACAGGGTAACTATGGCTACACCTTC.